This is a list of T cell receptor beta chains from one sample in a study of PD-L1 blockade in urothelial cancer. Repertoires were generated with immunoSEQ multiplex PCR, while TCRdb's copy carries only in-frame clones and drops some. The sample contains 35,000 or so clones, around 33% of which appear only once. The sample consisted of tumor tissue, taken before atezolizumab (anti-PD-L1) treatment. These receptors were taken from a man aged 55 to 70 with urothelial cancer. Each CDR3 is given with its conserved first and last residue. D genes are given only for firm matches. Only part of the rows carry a size: once, few, many, or a class if the clone is expanded.

>TRBJ2-2|TRBV7-7|few|TRBD2
CASSLGLAGADGELFF
TGTGCCAGCAGCTTAGGACTAGCGGGAGCTGATGGGGAGCTGTTTTTT
>TRBJ2-5|TRBV5-8|many|-
CASSWGTQETQYF
TGTGCCAGCAGCTGGGGGACCCAAGAGACCCAGTACTTC
>TRBJ1-1|TRBV29-1|-|-
CSVYPRGSLENTEAFF
TGCAGCGTTTACCCAAGGGGGTCCTTAGAGAACACTGAAGCTTTCTTT
>TRBJ1-3|TRBV27|-|-
CASSFNPYSGNTIYF
TGTGCCAGCAGTTTCAACCCGTACTCTGGAAACACCATATATTTT
>TRBJ2-1|TRBV19|-|TRBD2
CASSKGLAGFTEQFF
TGTGCCAGTAGCAAAGGACTAGCGGGTTTTACGGAGCAGTTCTTC
>TRBJ2-7|TRBV2|-|-
CASSAGPTGQYF
TGTGCCAGCAGTGCCGGACCGACGGGGCAGTACTTC
>TRBJ2-7|TRBV6-8|many|TRBD1
CASRAGGTGRYEQYF
TGTGCCAGCAGGGCCGGAGGGACAGGGCGATACGAGCAGTACTTC
>TRBJ1-1|TRBV9|many|TRBD1
CARDLTGMNTEAFF
TGTGCCAGGGACCTGACAGGGATGAACACTGAAGCTTTCTTT
>TRBJ2-3|TRBV6-8|-|-
CASSYYGVSSTDTQYF
TGTGCCAGCAGTTACTATGGGGTCTCCAGCACAGATACGCAGTATTTT
>TRBJ2-6|TRBV11-3|-|TRBD1
CASSFQWTGRKGANVLTF
TGTGCCAGCAGCTTCCAGTGGACAGGGAGGAAAGGGGCCAACGTCCTGACTTTC
>TRBJ2-7|TRBV4-1|many|-
CASSPQGNGGSYEQYF
TGCGCCAGCAGCCCACAGGGAAACGGTGGGTCCTACGAGCAGTACTTC
>TRBJ1-4|TRBV5-1|-|-
CASSFQGLDEKLFF
TGCGCCAGCAGCTTCCAAGGTTTAGATGAAAAACTGTTTTTT
>TRBJ2-7|TRBV18|-|TRBD1
CASSPRQGTSYEQYF
TGTGCCAGCTCACCCAGACAGGGAACCTCCTACGAGCAGTACTTC
>TRBJ1-3|TRBV2|-|-
CASQKGTAGNTIYF
TGTGCCAGCCAGAAGGGGACGGCTGGAAACACCATATATTTT
>TRBJ2-7|TRBV7-7|many|TRBD1
CASSQWTGGNENEQYF
TGTGCCAGCAGCCAGTGGACAGGGGGGAACGAAAACGAGCAGTACTTC
>TRBJ1-2|TRBV5-1|-|-
CASSLGGRDYGYTF
TGCGCCAGCAGCCTTGGGGGTCGGGACTATGGCTACACCTTC
>TRBJ1-5|TRBV11-3|few|TRBD1
CASSLLGQGGQPQHF
TGTGCCAGCAGCTTACTCGGACAGGGAGGGCAGCCCCAGCATTTT
>TRBJ2-3|TRBV14|-|-
CASSQGWGAGSDTQYF
TGTGCCAGCAGCCAAGGGTGGGGCGCAGGTTCAGATACGCAGTATTTT
>TRBJ1-2|TRBV19|-|-
CASSIQIRANYGYTF
TGTGCCAGTAGTATACAGATCCGAGCTAACTATGGCTACACCTTC
>TRBJ2-7|TRBV6-8|-|TRBD1
CASSPLIPGQGTYEQYF
TGTGCCAGCAGTCCTCTTATTCCGGGACAGGGAACGTACGAGCAGTACTTC
>TRBJ2-7|TRBV9|-|-
CASSPRTLGSYEQYF
TGTGCCAGCAGCCCTCGGACGCTCGGCTCCTACGAGCAGTACTTC
>TRBJ1-2|TRBV5-1|-|-
CASSPDSPHYGYTF
TGCGCCAGCAGCCCAGATAGTCCACATTATGGCTACACCTTC
>TRBJ2-7|TRBV25-1|-|TRBD2
CASSLAGGGYEQYF
TGTGCCAGCAGTCTAGCGGGGGGTGGCTACGAGCAGTACTTC
>TRBJ2-3|TRBV15|-|-
CATSRDLTGTDTQYF
TGTGCCACCAGCAGAGATTTGACAGGTACAGATACGCAGTATTTT
>TRBJ1-2|TRBV11-3|-|-
CASSQYGLSNYGYTF
TGTGCCAGCAGCCAATACGGGCTTAGTAACTATGGCTACACCTTC
>TRBJ1-5|TRBV11-3|-|TRBD1
CASSQIGTGRNQPQHF
TGTGCCAGCAGCCAAATTGGGACAGGGCGCAATCAGCCCCAGCATTTT
>TRBJ1-5|TRBV11-3|few|-
CASSSALLNQPQHF
TGTGCCAGCAGCTCTGCCCTCTTGAACCAGCCCCAGCATTTT
>TRBJ1-1|TRBV2|many|-
CASSGGTSSGAFF
TGTGCCAGCAGTGGAGGAACTTCAAGTGGAGCTTTCTTT
>TRBJ1-3|TRBV5-1|-|-
CASSLAGRNSGNTIYF
TGCGCCAGCAGCTTGGCGGGCAGGAACTCTGGAAACACCATATATTTT
>TRBJ1-2|TRBV28|few|-
CASSLLNYGYTF
TGTGCCAGCAGTTTACTCAACTATGGCTACACCTTC
>TRBJ1-2|TRBV10-1|-|-
CASSDLPPYGYTF
TGCGCCAGCAGTGATTTGCCTCCTTATGGCTACACCTTC
>TRBJ2-5|TRBV14|-|TRBD2
CASSQGFIAVSGSETQYF
TGTGCCAGCAGCCAAGGCTTTATCGCGGTTAGCGGGAGTGAGACCCAGTACTTC
>TRBJ1-4|TRBV29-1|few|-
CSVESPAGEKLFF
TGCAGCGTTGAAAGTCCCGCGGGTGAAAAACTGTTTTTT
>TRBJ1-1|TRBV28|once|-
CAIRGESATEAFF
TGTGCCATCCGGGGCGAATCCGCCACTGAAGCTTTCTTT
>TRBJ2-1|TRBV27|few|-
CASTRGISYNEQFF
TGTGCCAGTACCAGGGGTATTTCCTACAATGAGCAGTTCTTC
>TRBJ1-5|TRBV30|-|-
CAWSVQGHGNQPQHF
TGTGCCTGGAGTGTACAAGGACACGGGAATCAGCCCCAGCATTTT
>TRBJ2-1|TRBV6-8|many|-
CASGPLSDEQFF
TGTGCCAGTGGCCCGTTAAGCGATGAGCAGTTCTTC
>TRBJ2-7|TRBV14|-|-
CASSQAWTDTYEQYF
TGTGCCAGCAGCCAAGCTTGGACGGATACCTACGAGCAGTACTTC
>TRBJ1-2|TRBV6-8|many|-
CASSYRGLPSNYGYTF
TGTGCCAGCAGTTATAGGGGCCTGCCGTCTAACTATGGCTACACCTTC
>TRBJ2-1|TRBV28|-|-
CASSLASLAGTYNEQFF
TGTGCCAGCAGTTTAGCGTCTCTCGCAGGCACCTACAATGAGCAGTTCTTC
>TRBJ2-1|TRBV11-3|few|-
CASSLDVRDNEQFF
TGTGCCAGCAGCTTAGACGTCAGGGACAATGAGCAGTTCTTC
>TRBJ1-5|TRBV9|-|-
CASSVAGEGNQPQHF
TGTGCCAGCAGCGTAGCCGGGGAAGGCAATCAGCCCCAGCATTTT
>TRBJ2-7|TRBV19|-|TRBD1
CASKPTLGTGSYEQYF
TGTGCCAGTAAACCTACACTGGGGACAGGGTCCTACGAGCAGTACTTC
>TRBJ2-5|TRBV6-8|-|TRBD1
CASSYSTQGQETQYF
TGTGCCAGCAGTTACTCGACACAGGGGCAAGAGACCCAGTACTTC
>TRBJ2-3|TRBV29-1|few|TRBD1
CSARGQGEADTQYF
TGCAGCGCCCGCGGACAGGGGGAAGCAGATACGCAGTATTTT
>TRBJ1-5|TRBV11-3|few|TRBD1
CASSLSGTGAGNQPQHF
TGTGCCAGCAGCTTATCTGGGACAGGGGCGGGCAATCAGCCCCAGCATTTT